This TCR beta chain was sequenced during a study of shared clonotypes between healthy human individuals. The ends were cut back, 3 bases at V and 1 base at J, with 15 bases in the middle. The CDR3 sequence is 16 residues long. CDR1 is MNHEY and CDR2 is SMNVEV in the germline V gene (reference sequence). Here immunoSEQ multiplex PCR was the method, and the copy in TCRdb shows in-frame clones only, minus some. The sample carries over 95,000 clones, about 63% recorded once. The chain uses TRBV27 and TRBJ2-5, with a possible D match to TRBD2 (6 bases). Specimen: memory CD8+ T cells sorted from blood. The subset is: CD45RO+ cells pooled with CCR7-negative TemRA cells. The clonotype originates from a woman under 40 in good health. This CDR3 reads CASSFVGLPSQETQYF. CDR3 nucleotide sequence: TGTGCCAGCAGTTTTGTAGGACTACCTTCCCAAGAGACCCAGTACTTC.